A selection of T cell receptor beta chains follows, all from one sample in a study of neoadjuvant anti-PD-1 for oral cavity cancer. Profiled with immunoSEQ multiplex PCR; TCRdb holds only in-frame clones, not every one. In the table there are 15,000 or so clones, less than 80% of which are singletons. Material: PBMCs, obtained before nivolumab (anti-PD-1) treatment. All receptors derive from a person aged 35 to 85 with oral cavity squamous cell carcinoma. CDR3s include the opening cysteine and the closing phenylalanine or tryptophan. The order of the fields is V gene, clone size, D gene, J gene, CDR3 protein, CDR3 DNA. A D gene is named only where the DNA matches it firmly. The size entry is marked missing in some rows and otherwise reads once, few, many or a size class.

TRBV9	-	TRBD2	TRBJ2-3	CASSSDGGGTDTQYF	TGTGCCAGCAGCTCAGACGGGGGGGGCACAGATACGCAGTATTTT
TRBV7-8	-	-	TRBJ2-7	CASSPLRGGINEQYF	TGTGCCAGCAGCCCACTACGTGGGGGCATAAACGAGCAGTACTTC
TRBV11-2	-	TRBD2	TRBJ2-3	CASSLGTSGYTDTQYF	TGTGCCAGCAGCTTAGGTACTAGCGGATACACAGATACGCAGTATTTT
TRBV5-1	-	-	TRBJ1-1	CASRDMNTEAFF	TGCGCTAGCAGGGACATGAACACTGAAGCTTTCTTT
TRBV7-6	-	TRBD2	TRBJ2-1	CASSFWAYVTSGGAFGDNEQFF	TGTGCCAGCAGCTTTTGGGCCTACGTGACTAGCGGGGGGGCTTTTGGGGACAATGAGCAGTTCTTC
TRBV7-7	-	TRBD1	TRBJ2-2	CASSLGTGNPGELFF	TGTGCTAGCAGCCTTGGGACAGGGAATCCCGGGGAGCTGTTTTTT
TRBV30	few	-	TRBJ1-5	CAWSVGLGPQHF	TGTGCCTGGAGTGTGGGCCTGGGGCCCCAGCATTTT
TRBV5-5	-	TRBD1	TRBJ2-7	CASSLQGGDEQYF	TGTGCCAGCAGCTTACAGGGGGGAGACGAGCAGTACTTC
TRBV10-3	-	-	TRBJ1-5	CAISRGSVVSNQPQHF	TGTGCCATCAGTAGGGGATCGGTTGTTAGCAATCAGCCCCAGCATTTT
TRBV2	-	-	TRBJ1-4	CASSELLASLEKLFF	TGTGCCAGCAGTGAACTTTTGGCCTCCCTAGAAAAACTGTTTTTT
TRBV7-8	-	-	TRBJ2-3	CASSSGRWSTDTQYF	TGTGCCAGCAGCTCCGGTCGATGGAGCACAGATACGCAGTATTTT
TRBV7-3	-	-	TRBJ2-2	CASSYRLWPYTGELFF	TGTGCCAGCAGCTACCGGCTCTGGCCCTACACCGGGGAGCTGTTTTTT
TRBV6-5	-	-	TRBJ2-2	CASSYFQPNTGELFF	TGTGCCAGCAGTTACTTTCAGCCGAACACCGGGGAGCTGTTTTTT
TRBV30	-	-	TRBJ2-2	CAWSSQGFTGELFF	TGTGCCTGGAGTTCGCAAGGGTTCACCGGGGAGCTGTTTTTT
TRBV10-3	few	-	TRBJ2-7	CAISEGESYEQYF	TGTGCCATCAGTGAGGGGGAATCCTACGAGCAGTACTTC
TRBV30	-	-	TRBJ1-2	CAWSVTGTYGYTF	TGTGCCTGGAGCGTGACAGGAACCTATGGCTACACCTTC
TRBV19	-	-	TRBJ1-5	CASSIGRRDQPQHF	TGTGCCAGTAGTATCGGACGTAGGGATCAGCCCCAGCATTTT
TRBV6-5	-	-	TRBJ1-2	CASTPTGRYGYTF	TGTGCCAGCACCCCGACAGGCCGGTATGGCTACACCTTC
TRBV5-1	-	-	TRBJ1-2	CASSLFNKNYGYTF	TGCGCCAGCAGCTTGTTTAATAAAAACTATGGCTACACCTTC
TRBV6-6	-	TRBD1	TRBJ1-5	CASSPGTGWQPQHF	TGTGCCAGCAGCCCCGGGACAGGCTGGCAGCCCCAGCATTTT
TRBV6-6	-	-	TRBJ2-1	CASNGEHNEQFF	TGTGCCAGCAACGGCGAGCACAATGAGCAGTTCTTC
TRBV6-5	-	TRBD1	TRBJ2-2	CASMGQGRRTGELFF	TGTGCCAGCATGGGACAGGGGCGGCGGACCGGGGAGCTGTTTTTT
TRBV5-8	-	-	TRBJ1-6	CARGDRQNSPLHF	TGTGCCAGGGGGGACCGTCAAAATTCACCCCTCCACTTT
TRBV18	few	TRBD1	TRBJ1-1	CASSPLIPRQGQSLGTEAFF	TGTGCCAGCTCACCCCTTATTCCTCGACAGGGACAGTCTTTGGGTACTGAAGCTTTCTTT
TRBV30	-	-	TRBJ2-3	CAWTVTDTQYF	TGTGCCTGGACTGTGACAGATACGCAGTATTTT
TRBV19	-	-	TRBJ1-4	CASSIGQANNEKLFF	TGTGCCAGTAGTATAGGACAGGCGAATAATGAAAAACTGTTTTTT
TRBV6-1	-	-	TRBJ2-2	CASSELPYTGELFF	TGTGCCAGCAGTGAACTCCCTTACACCGGGGAGCTGTTTTTT
TRBV9	few	-	TRBJ2-2	CASSPGTTNTGELFF	TGTGCCAGCAGCCCTGGGACCACAAACACCGGGGAGCTGTTTTTT
TRBV10-1	few	TRBD2	TRBJ2-1	CASSDLSGGVSNEQFF	TGCGCCAGCAGTGATCTGTCGGGAGGGGTCAGCAATGAGCAGTTCTTC
TRBV10-1	-	-	TRBJ2-7	CASSEGDTTYEQYF	TGCGCCAGCAGTGAGGGGGACACTACCTACGAGCAGTACTTC
TRBV11-2	-	-	TRBJ2-7	CASSSFLGTYEQYF	TGTGCCAGCAGCTCATTTTTGGGAACCTACGAGCAGTACTTC
TRBV30	-	-	TRBJ2-7	CAWSVWDDKWSYEQYF	TGTGCCTGGAGTGTATGGGACGACAAATGGTCCTACGAGCAGTACTTC
TRBV6-5	-	-	TRBJ1-5	CASAPVYSNQPQHF	TGTGCCAGCGCCCCGGTCTATAGCAATCAGCCCCAGCATTTT
TRBV5-3	-	-	TRBJ2-7	CAPKGPGEQYF	TGTGCCCCTAAGGGACCCGGGGAGCAGTACTTC
TRBV27	-	-	TRBJ1-2	CASSRHPNYGYTF	TGTGCCAGCAGCCGACACCCTAACTATGGCTACACCTTC
TRBV11-1	-	TRBD1	TRBJ2-5	CASSLSGTGSETQYF	TGTGCCAGCAGCTTAAGCGGGACAGGGTCCGAGACCCAGTACTTC
TRBV7-9	few	-	TRBJ2-7	CASSPPVAKYEQYF	TGTGCCAGCAGCCCCCCCGTTGCGAAGTACGAGCAGTACTTC
TRBV27	-	-	TRBJ1-5	CASSLSRRTNQPQHF	TGTGCCAGCAGTTTATCGCGCAGAACTAATCAGCCCCAGCATTTT
TRBV6-1	few	-	TRBJ1-1	CASNRDFRTEAFF	TGTGCCAGCAACAGGGACTTTCGCACTGAAGCTTTCTTT
TRBV27	-	-	TRBJ2-2	CASSFGVITGELFF	TGTGCCAGCAGTTTCGGGGTTATTACCGGGGAGCTGTTTTTT
TRBV9	-	-	TRBJ2-4	CASSPQGAKNIQYF	TGTGCCAGCAGCCCCCAGGGAGCCAAAAACATTCAGTACTTC
TRBV27	-	-	TRBJ1-4	CASSLRGGLGKLFF	TGTGCCAGCAGTTTGAGGGGCGGTCTCGGAAAACTGTTTTTT
TRBV5-1	once	TRBD2	TRBJ2-7	CASSSGLEPYEQYF	TGCGCCAGCAGCTCCGGACTAGAGCCCTACGAGCAGTACTTC
TRBV30	-	-	TRBJ2-7	CAWRVSYEQYF	TGTGCCTGGAGGGTCTCCTACGAGCAGTACTTC
TRBV19	-	-	TRBJ2-5	CASSIGRGPQETQYF	TGTGCCAGTAGTATAGGTAGAGGACCCCAAGAGACCCAGTACTTC
TRBV10-2	-	-	TRBJ1-3	CASSTGPGNTIYF	TGCGCCAGCTCGACAGGCCCTGGAAACACCATATATTTT
TRBV5-1	-	TRBD2	TRBJ2-5	CASSGLAGKETQYF	TGCGCCAGCAGCGGACTAGCGGGGAAAGAGACCCAGTACTTC
TRBV6-4	few	-	TRBJ2-2	CASSVGGDTGELFF	TGTGCCAGCAGTGTTGGCGGGGACACCGGGGAGCTGTTTTTT
TRBV2	few	-	TRBJ2-1	CAFPGGLYNEQFF	TGTGCCTTCCCCGGGGGCCTCTACAATGAGCAGTTCTTC
TRBV4-2	-	-	TRBJ1-1	CASSQDPDRRTEAFF	TGTGCCAGCAGCCAAGATCCGGATAGGAGGACTGAAGCTTTCTTT
TRBV9	-	TRBD1	TRBJ1-2	CASSLGQGAIYGYTF	TGTGCCAGCAGCTTGGGACAGGGGGCCATCTATGGCTACACCTTC
TRBV6-5	few	-	TRBJ1-2	CASRESVDNYGYTF	TGTGCCAGCAGGGAAAGCGTAGATAACTATGGCTACACCTTC